These 25 T cell receptor beta chains were sequenced from one sample in a study of glioma-infiltrating T cells. The iRepertoire nested amplicon-rescue multiplex PCR amplified TCR alpha and beta CDR3s from RNA. One entry per CDR3 protein results from TCRdb running MiXCR on the multiplex PCR reads. The sample lists 160,000 or so distinct CDR3 sequences; more than 35% were seen once. Sequencing was carried out using glioma tissue, nonneoplastic brain tissue, or PBMCs (not recorded which). The receptors stem from a human donor with low-grade glioma or glioblastoma, undergoing nonglioma brain surgery, or in good health (not recorded which).

This clonotype was detected only a few times. The chain links TRBV12-3 or TRBV12-4 to TRBJ2-7; TRBD1 or TRBD2 may be the D gene (5 bases each). Trimming removed 2 bases at V and 3 bases at J, with 11 bases between. The CDR3 sequence is 14 residues long. DNA of the CDR3: TGTGCCAGCAGTTTATATTTGGGGGACTACGAGCAGTACTTC. Translating gives CASSLYLGDYEQYF.

This clonotype was seen a single time. A much larger clone is a single base away; this may be a read error. The chain has TRBV2 and TRBJ2-7; D assignment may be TRBD1 or TRBD2 (5 bases each). CDR1 SNHLY and CDR2 FYNNEI come from the germline V gene. This CDR3 region has 13 residues. Trimming took off 4 bases at V and 5 bases at J, with 12 bases between the two ends. CDR3 in amino acids: CASSADSGNEQYF. CDR3 DNA: TGTGCCAGCAGTGCTGACAGCGGCAACGAGCAGTACTTC. Using reference TRBV2 and TRBJ2-7 for the parts outside the CDR3, the full variable domain is EPEVTQTPSHQVTQMGQEVILRCVPISNHLYFYWYRQILGQKVEFLVSFYNNEISEKSEIFDDQFSVERPDGSNFTLKIRSTKLEDSAMYFCASSADSGNEQYFGPGTRLTVT.

This clonotype came up many times. The V call is TRBV27, the J call TRBJ1-1, with TRBD1 identical over 9 bases. The CDR3 runs to 16 residues. The V segment lost 4 bases and the J segment 6 bases; nucleotides outside the gene matches: 12. From germline, CDR1 is MNHEY and CDR2 SMNVEV (reference sequence). CDR3 amino acids: CASSSGKGQGRPEAFF. In DNA form, the CDR3 reads TGTGCCAGCAGTTCTGGGAAAGGACAGGGGAGGCCTGAAGCTTTCTTT.

A word on this clonotype: It may be a read error: a sequence one base away is much more abundant. Likely a read error: the CDR3 ends without its conserved phenylalanine or tryptophan. This rearrangement joins TRBV27 to TRBJ2-3; D is undetermined. CDR1 and CDR2 from the germline V gene are MNHEY and SMNVEV (reference sequence). The CDR3 sequence is 15 residues long. V was clipped by 2 bases and J by 2 bases, with 11 bases between them. CDR3 region: CASSLGPSDTDTQYL. CDR3 in DNA: TGTGCCAGCAGTTTAGGGCCCTCAGACACAGATACGCAGTATTTA.

This clonotype was seen at least ten times. The CDR3 is CASSFGLAVNEQFF. CDR3 DNA: TGTGCCAGCAGTTTCGGACTAGCAGTTAATGAGCAGTTCTTC. J is TRBJ2-1 and V is TRBV3-1; 8 bases agree with TRBD2. V shed 6 bases and J 7 bases; nucleotides not matched to a gene: 8. Germline CDR1 reads LGHDT; CDR2 reads YNNKEL (reference sequence). The CDR3 is 14 residues long.

About this clonotype itself: This may stem from a read error, because a much larger clone lies one nucleotide away. V and J are TRBV10-3 and TRBJ2-5; 7 positions agree with TRBD2. CDR1 and CDR2 from the germline V gene are ENHRY and SYGVKD. CDR3 length equals 15 residues. DNA of the CDR3: TGTGCCATCAGTGAGGGGGCGGGAGCCGGTGAGACCCATTACTTC. Amino acids: CAISEGAGAGETHYF.

In this sample, this clonotype turned up many times. The chain recombines TRBV27 with TRBJ2-7; no definite D call. V dropped 1 base and J dropped 1 base, with 8 bases sitting between them. There are 14 residues in the CDR3. Germline V lookup: CDR1 MNHEY, CDR2 SMNVEV (reference sequence). CDR3 sequence reads: CASSLLGGSYEQYF. The DNA of the CDR3 is TGTGCCAGCAGTTTATTAGGCGGTTCCTACGAGCAGTACTTC.

This clonotype came up a few times. This sequence joins TRBV7-9 and TRBJ1-1; D is unclear. Germline V gene lookup returns CDR1 SEHNR and CDR2 FQNEAQ (reference sequence). There are 14 residues in the CDR3. Trimming took off 6 bases at V and 8 bases at J, with 19 bases between the two ends. The DNA of the CDR3 is TGTGCCAGCAGGCGTCAGACACCCTTGACCGAAGCTTTCTTT. Protein product: CASRRQTPLTEAFF.

The chain links TRBV5-4 to TRBJ2-6; D is unresolved. Germline assignment: CDR1 SGHNT and CDR2 YYREEE (reference sequence). This CDR3 contains 17 residues. V lost 1 base and J 0 bases, leaving 11 bases between the germline ends. The CDR3 nucleotides are TGTGCCAGCAGCTTGCCCCCCCTGGGCTCTGGGGCCAACGTCCTGACTTTC. It translates to CASSLPPLGSGANVLTF.

Concerning this clonotype itself: A much larger clone lies a single base off, so this may be a read error. The chain joins TRBV12-3 or TRBV12-4 to TRBJ2-1, with D hard to call. V shed 4 bases and J shed 0 bases, with 13 bases lying between them. This CDR3 has 16 residues. As DNA, the CDR3 is TGTGCCAGCAGTTACCGCCTACATAGCTCCTACAATGAGCAGTTCTTC. Encoded protein: CASSYRLHSSYNEQFF.

Points on this clonotype: The junction departs from the called germline gene at one end, perhaps through a read error. This sequence joins TRBV12-3 or TRBV12-4 and TRBJ2-5; no clear D. The CDR3 contains 11 residues. CDR3 bases: TGTGCCAGCAGTTTAGGTGAGACCCATTACTTC. It is translated as CASSLGETHYF.

This clonotype turned up a few times. This sequence joins TRBV7-3 and TRBJ1-1; a possible D gene is TRBD1 (5 bases). Germline V CDR1 and CDR2: SGHTA, FQGTGA. V lost 2 bases and J lost 2, with 15 bases in between. CDR3 length: 16 amino acids. The CDR3 region has the DNA TGTGCCAGCAGCTTATCTCCGGGGGAAAGAAACACTGAAGCTTTCTTT. Translating gives CASSLSPGERNTEAFF.

This clonotype was found a few times. This chain joins TRBV3-1 and TRBJ2-7; TRBD2 aligns across 7 bases. Germline V gene sequence: CDR1 LGHDT, CDR2 YNNKEL (reference sequence). The CDR3 is 13 residues long. J lost 7 bases, V lost 3 bases, and 6 bases had no gene match. DNA of the CDR3: TGTGCCAGCAGCCAGACCGGGAGGAGGGAGCAGTACTTC. Translating it yields CASSQTGRREQYF.

This clonotype was seen ten or more times. The gene calls are TRBV2 and TRBJ2-7; D not resolved. The CDR3 is 12 amino acids. Germline V gives CDR1 SNHLY, CDR2 FYNNEI. V was clipped by 6 bases and J by 5 bases, with 11 bases between them. CDR3 sequence: CASRGMGDEQYF. The CDR3 bases are TGTGCCAGCAGAGGGATGGGCGACGAGCAGTACTTC.

This clonotype was seen repeatedly, ten times or more. The rearrangement uses TRBV20-1 and TRBJ2-7; 7 bases line up with TRBD1. Germline lookup yields CDR1 DFQATT and CDR2 SNEGSKA (reference sequence). There are 13 residues in the CDR3. V was pared by 6 bases and J by 6 bases, with 11 bases of the junction left unmatched. Written as DNA, the CDR3 is TGCAGTGCCCCGATTCCGACAGGGTCCGAGCAGTACTTC. It is translated as CSAPIPTGSEQYF.

The chain combines TRBV10-3 with TRBJ2-3, with D perhaps given as TRBD1 or TRBD2 (5 bases each). CDR3 length: 13 residues. Germline CDR1 is ENHRY and CDR2 is SYGVKD. V was pared by 8 bases and J by 6 bases, with 15 bases between. Here the CDR3 reads CAIGDHLGDTQYF. Here the CDR3 DNA reads TGTGCCATCGGGGACCACCTTGGGGATACGCAGTATTTT.

This clonotype was counted at least ten times. This sequence joins TRBV2 and TRBJ2-5, with unresolved D. Germline CDR1 SNHLY, CDR2 FYNNEI. V lost 8 bases and J lost 4, with 5 bases in between. The CDR3 length is 10 residues. In nucleotides, the CDR3 is TGTGCCAGCCGTTCAGAGACCCAGTACTTC. Residues: CASRSETQYF.

On this clonotype: Possible read error: a much larger clone is one base away. The gene calls are TRBV25-1 and TRBJ2-7, with 7 bases matching TRBD2. Per germline, CDR1 MGHDK and CDR2 SYGVNS. The CDR3 length is 14 residues. Trimming at V came to 4 bases and at J to 4 bases, leaving 7 bases not matched to a gene. CDR3 loop: CASSVGRGVYEQYF. The CDR3 bases are TGTGCCAGCAGTGTGGGACGGGGGGTATACGAGCAGTACTTC.

The J gene is TRBJ2-7, the V gene TRBV19; D unresolved. The V gene lost 3 bases and the J gene lost 2 bases, with 14 bases spanning the gap. This CDR3 has 15 residues. Germline CDR1 LNHDA, CDR2 SQIVND (reference sequence). Written as DNA, the CDR3 is TGTGCCAGTAGTATGCTCTCGGGCGAGGCCTACGAGCAGTACTTC. Its translation: CASSMLSGEAYEQYF.

The genes are TRBV12-5 and TRBJ2-1; D remains ambiguous. The CDR3 consists of 11 residues. V was trimmed by 3 bases and J by 8 bases, leaving 5 bases between them. Per the germline V gene, CDR1 is LGHNT and CDR2 is FRNRAP. As DNA, the CDR3 is TGTGCTAGTGGTTTTAACGATGAGCAGTTCTTC. Encoded protein: CASGFNDEQFF. The full variable domain, completed using reference TRBV12-5 and TRBJ2-1, is DARVTQTPRHKVTEMGQEVTMRCQPILGHNTVFWYRQTMMQGLELLAYFRNRAPLDDSGMPKDRFSAEMPDATLATLKIQPSEPRDSAVYFCASGFNDEQFFGPGTRLTVL.

The sample holds many counts of this clonotype. J is TRBJ2-3 and V is TRBV20-1; 10 bases match TRBD1. Per the germline V gene, CDR1 is DFQATT and CDR2 is SNEGSKA (reference sequence). The CDR3 spans 14 residues. The J segment lost 6 bases and the V segment lost 4 bases, leaving 7 bases of the junction unmatched. The CDR3: CSANKGTGVDTQYF. In DNA form, the CDR3 reads TGCAGTGCTAATAAAGGGACAGGGGTCGATACGCAGTATTTT.

CDR3 coding DNA: TGCAGCGTTGAAGAGTCGGACCCCCAGTACTTC. Amino acid sequence: CSVEESDPQYF. The V call is TRBV29-1, the J call TRBJ2-5; D call uncertain. The CDR3 spans 11 residues. V lost 0 bases to trimming and J lost 9 bases, with 8 bases between them. From germline, CDR1 is SQVTM and CDR2 ANQGSEA.

In its sample, this clonotype was seen once. The junction shows a germline mismatch at one end, possibly a read error. This chain uses TRBV4-1 with TRBJ1-6; D gene uncertain. This CDR3 is 14 amino acids long. Germline CDR1 reads MGHRA; CDR2 reads YSYEKL. Here the CDR3 DNA reads TGCACCAGCAGCAGGAACGACGGGGATTCACCCCTCCACTTT. Amino acid sequence: CTSSRNDGDSPLHF.

In its sample, this clonotype was seen a few times. The chain recombines TRBV18 with TRBJ2-7; no definite D call. The V end lost 8 bases, the J end lost 0 bases, and 11 bases lay between the germline ends. CDR1 KGHSH and CDR2 LQKENI come from the germline V gene. CDR3 length equals 13 residues. The CDR3 here is CASTHFSSYEQYF. The CDR3 DNA reads as TGTGCCAGCACCCATTTCAGCTCCTACGAGCAGTACTTC.

To note about this clonotype: This could be a read error, since a much larger clone is one nucleotide away. This chain connects TRBV27 to TRBJ1-5; 7 nucleotides agree with TRBD1. Germline assignment: CDR1 MNHEY and CDR2 SMNVEV (reference sequence). This CDR3 spans 14 amino acids. The V gene end was trimmed by 9 bases and the J gene end by 2 bases; junction bases not matched to a gene: 7. Here the CDR3 reads CARGQWLGNQPQHF. The CDR3 bases are TGTGCCAGGGGACAGTGGCTGGGCAATCAGCCCCAGCATTTT.